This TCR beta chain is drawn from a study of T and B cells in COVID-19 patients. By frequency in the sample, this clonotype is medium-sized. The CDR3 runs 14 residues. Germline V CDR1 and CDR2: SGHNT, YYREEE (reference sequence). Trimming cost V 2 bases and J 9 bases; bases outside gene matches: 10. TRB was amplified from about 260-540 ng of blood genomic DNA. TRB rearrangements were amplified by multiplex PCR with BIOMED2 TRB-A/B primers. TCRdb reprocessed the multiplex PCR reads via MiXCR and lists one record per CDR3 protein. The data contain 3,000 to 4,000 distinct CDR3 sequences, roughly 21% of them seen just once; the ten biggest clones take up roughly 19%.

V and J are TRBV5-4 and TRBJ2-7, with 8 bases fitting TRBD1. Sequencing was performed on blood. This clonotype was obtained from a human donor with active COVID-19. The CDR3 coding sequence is TGTGCCAGCAGCTTACAGGGGGGAGATAGTGGGCAGTACTTC. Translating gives CASSLQGGDSGQYF.